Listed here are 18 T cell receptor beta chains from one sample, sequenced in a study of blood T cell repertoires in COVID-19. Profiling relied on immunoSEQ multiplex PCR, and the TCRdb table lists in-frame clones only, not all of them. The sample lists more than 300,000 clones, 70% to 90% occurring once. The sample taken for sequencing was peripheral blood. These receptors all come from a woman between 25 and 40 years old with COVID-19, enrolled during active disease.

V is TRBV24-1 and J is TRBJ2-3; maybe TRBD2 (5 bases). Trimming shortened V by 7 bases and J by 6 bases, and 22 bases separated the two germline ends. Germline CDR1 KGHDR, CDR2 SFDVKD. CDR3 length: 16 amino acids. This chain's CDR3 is CATREGRGGNVDTQYF. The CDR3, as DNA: TGTGCCACCAGAGAAGGGCGAGGAGGCAACGTGGATACGCAGTATTTT.

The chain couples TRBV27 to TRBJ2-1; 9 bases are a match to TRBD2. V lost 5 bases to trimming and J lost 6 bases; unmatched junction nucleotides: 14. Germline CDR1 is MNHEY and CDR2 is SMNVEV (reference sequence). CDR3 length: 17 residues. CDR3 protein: CASSPLVAGGPANEQFF. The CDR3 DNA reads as TGTGCCAGCAGTCCACTGGTCGCGGGAGGGCCTGCCAATGAGCAGTTCTTC.

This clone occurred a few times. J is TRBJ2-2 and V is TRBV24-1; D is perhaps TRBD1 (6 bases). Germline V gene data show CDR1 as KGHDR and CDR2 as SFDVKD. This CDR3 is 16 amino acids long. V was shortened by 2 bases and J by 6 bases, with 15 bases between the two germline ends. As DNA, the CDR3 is TGTGCCACCAGTGATTCAGGGGAAGGGATCGCCGGGGAGCTGTTTTTT. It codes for CATSDSGEGIAGELFF.

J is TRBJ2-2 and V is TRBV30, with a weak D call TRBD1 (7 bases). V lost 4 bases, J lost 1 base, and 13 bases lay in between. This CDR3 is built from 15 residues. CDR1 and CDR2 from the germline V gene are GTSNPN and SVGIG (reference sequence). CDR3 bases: TGTGCCTGGACCGCGGGACAGAGGAACACCGGGGAGCTGTTTTTT. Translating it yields CAWTAGQRNTGELFF.

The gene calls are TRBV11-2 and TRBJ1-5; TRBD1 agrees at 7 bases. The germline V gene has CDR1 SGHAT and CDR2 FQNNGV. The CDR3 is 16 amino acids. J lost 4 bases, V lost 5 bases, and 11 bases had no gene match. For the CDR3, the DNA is TGTGCCAGCAGCCCGACACCGGGACAGTCTAATCAGCCCCAGCATTTT. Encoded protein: CASSPTPGQSNQPQHF.

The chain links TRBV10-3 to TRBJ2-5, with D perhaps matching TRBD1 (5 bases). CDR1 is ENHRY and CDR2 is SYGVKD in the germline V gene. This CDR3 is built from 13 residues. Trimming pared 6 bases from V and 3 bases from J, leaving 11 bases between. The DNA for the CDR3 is TGTGCCATCAGCCGACAGACCGAAGAGACCCAGTACTTC. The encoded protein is CAISRQTEETQYF.

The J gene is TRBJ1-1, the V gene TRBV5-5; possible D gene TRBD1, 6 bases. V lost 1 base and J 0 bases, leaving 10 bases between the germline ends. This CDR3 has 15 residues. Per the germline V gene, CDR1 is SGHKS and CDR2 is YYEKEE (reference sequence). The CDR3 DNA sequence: TGTGCCAGCAGCTTGAAGACAGGCATGAACACTGAAGCTTTCTTT. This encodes CASSLKTGMNTEAFF. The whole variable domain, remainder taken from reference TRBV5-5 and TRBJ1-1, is DAGVTQSPTHLIKTRGQQVTLRCSPISGHKSVSWYQQVLGQGPQFIFQYYEKEERGRGNFPDRFSARQFPNYSSELNVNALLLGDSALYLCASSLKTGMNTEAFFGQGTRLTVV.

The CDR3 nucleotides are TGTGCCAGCAATTCCCGTCCGGGACTGGGCCAAGAGACCCAGTACTTC. This gives the protein CASNSRPGLGQETQYF. J is TRBJ2-5 and V is TRBV28, with D tentatively TRBD2 (6 bases). In germline, CDR1 is MDHEN, CDR2 SYDVKM. The V gene lost 7 bases and the J gene lost 1 base, with 19 bases spanning the gap. The CDR3 sequence is 16 residues long.

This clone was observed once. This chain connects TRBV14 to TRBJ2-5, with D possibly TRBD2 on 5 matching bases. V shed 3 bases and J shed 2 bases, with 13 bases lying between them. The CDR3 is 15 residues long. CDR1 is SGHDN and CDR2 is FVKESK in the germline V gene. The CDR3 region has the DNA TGTGCCAGCAGCCAGGGTGGACTGATGCAAGAGACCCAGTACTTC. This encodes CASSQGGLMQETQYF. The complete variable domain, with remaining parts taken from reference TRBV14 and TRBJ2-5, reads EAGVTQFPSHSVIEKGQTVTLRCDPISGHDNLYWYRRVMGKEIKFLLHFVKESKQDESGMPNNRFLAERTGGTYSTLKVQPAELEDSGVYFCASSQGGLMQETQYFGPGTRLLVL.

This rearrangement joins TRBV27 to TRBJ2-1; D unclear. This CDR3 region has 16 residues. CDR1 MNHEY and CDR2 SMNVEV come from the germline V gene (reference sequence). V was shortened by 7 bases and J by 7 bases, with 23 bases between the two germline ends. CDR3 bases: TGTGCCAGCACCCACCGAAAAACGGGTCCTCCGAATGAGCAGTTCTTC. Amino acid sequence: CASTHRKTGPPNEQFF.

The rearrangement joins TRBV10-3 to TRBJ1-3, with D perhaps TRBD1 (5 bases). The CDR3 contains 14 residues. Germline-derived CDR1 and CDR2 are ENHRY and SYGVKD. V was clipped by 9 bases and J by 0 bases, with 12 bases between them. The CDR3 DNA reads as TGTGCCATGATGGAAGACAGCTCTGGAAACACCATATATTTT. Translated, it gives CAMMEDSSGNTIYF.

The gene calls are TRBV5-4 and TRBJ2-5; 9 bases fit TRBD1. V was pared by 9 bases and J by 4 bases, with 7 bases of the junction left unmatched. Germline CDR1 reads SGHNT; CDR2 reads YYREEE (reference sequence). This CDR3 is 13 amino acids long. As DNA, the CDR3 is TGTGCCACCTTGGACAGGGGCGCAGAGACCCAGTACTTC. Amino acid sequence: CATLDRGAETQYF.

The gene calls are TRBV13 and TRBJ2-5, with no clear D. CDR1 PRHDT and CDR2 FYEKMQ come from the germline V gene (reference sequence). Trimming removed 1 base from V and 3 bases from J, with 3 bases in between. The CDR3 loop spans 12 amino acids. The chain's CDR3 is CASSLAEETQYF. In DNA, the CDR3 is TGTGCCAGCAGCTTAGCGGAAGAGACCCAGTACTTC. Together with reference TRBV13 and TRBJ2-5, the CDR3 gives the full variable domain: AAGVIQSPRHLIKEKRETATLKCYPIPRHDTVYWYQQGPGQDPQFLISFYEKMQSDKGSIPDRFSAQQFSDYHSELNMSSLELGDSALYFCASSLAEETQYFGPGTRLLVL.

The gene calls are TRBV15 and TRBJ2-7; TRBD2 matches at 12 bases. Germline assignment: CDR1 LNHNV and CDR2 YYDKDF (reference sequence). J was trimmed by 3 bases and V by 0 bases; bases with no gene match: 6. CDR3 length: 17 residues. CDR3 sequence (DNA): TGTGCCACCAGCAGAGATTCGGGGACTAGCGGGTTCTACGAGCAGTACTTC. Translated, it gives CATSRDSGTSGFYEQYF.

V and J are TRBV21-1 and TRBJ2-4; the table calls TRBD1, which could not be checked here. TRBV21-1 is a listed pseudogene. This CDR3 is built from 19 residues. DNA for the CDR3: TGTGCCAGCAGCAAAATCCCCACAGGGGATGTCCGGGCCAAAAACATTCAGTACTTC. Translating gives CASSKIPTGDVRAKNIQYF.

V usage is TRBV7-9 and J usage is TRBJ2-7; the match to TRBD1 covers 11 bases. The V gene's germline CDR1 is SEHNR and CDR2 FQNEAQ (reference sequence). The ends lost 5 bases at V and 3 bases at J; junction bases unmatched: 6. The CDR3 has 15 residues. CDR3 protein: CASSLGGQGDYEQYF. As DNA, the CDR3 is TGTGCCAGCAGCCTCGGGGGACAGGGGGACTACGAGCAGTACTTC.

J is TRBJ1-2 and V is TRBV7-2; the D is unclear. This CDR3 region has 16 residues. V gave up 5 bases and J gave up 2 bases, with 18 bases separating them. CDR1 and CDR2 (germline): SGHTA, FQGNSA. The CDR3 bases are TGTGCCAGCAGCCCGATACCGGGGAGAAGGAACTATGGCTACACCTTC. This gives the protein CASSPIPGRRNYGYTF.

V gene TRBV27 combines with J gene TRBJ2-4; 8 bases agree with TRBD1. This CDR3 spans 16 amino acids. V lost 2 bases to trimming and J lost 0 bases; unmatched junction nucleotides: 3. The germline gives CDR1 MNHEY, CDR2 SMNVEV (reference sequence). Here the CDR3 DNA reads TGTGCCAGCAGTTTAAGACAGGGGCTAGCCAAAAACATTCAGTACTTC. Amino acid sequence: CASSLRQGLAKNIQYF.